Sequencing of this TCR beta chain was carried out in a study of healthy donors' naive CD4 and CD8 T cells. Across the whole study: For TCR alpha, new primers spanned all functional IMGT alpha genes.

Broader study findings: Negatively charged CDR3s marked CD8+ lineage; positively charged CDR3s marked CD4+ lineage.

Naive T cells were sorted: CD4+CD8-CD45RO-CD45RA+ for CD4+, CD8+CD4-CD45RA+CD27bright for CD8+. The CDR3 has 13 residues. Trimming removed 6 bases from V and 4 bases from J; junction bases left unmatched: 4. TCR libraries were built from approximately 520 ng of total RNA by linear amplification. One entry per CDR3 protein, called by TCRdb with MiXCR from the reads. Of approximately 180,000 distinct CDR3 sequences listed, around 80% are singletons. Only one count was recorded for this clonotype. Its antigen is not identified. The TCR originated in a pool of human donors in good health; the sample pools cells from several healthy donors. V gene TRBV12-3 or TRBV12-4 combines with J gene TRBJ1-2, with 8 positions matching TRBD1. The material sequenced was naive CD4+ and CD8+ T cells sorted from blood, pooled from several donors. The CDR3 protein is CASSGTGVYGYTF. The CDR3 DNA follows: TGTGCCAGCAGCGGGACAGGCGTCTATGGCTACACCTTC.